One sample yielded the 30 T cell receptor beta chains listed below, sequenced in a study of a mutant IDH1 vaccine in newly diagnosed glioma. Profiled with immunoSEQ multiplex PCR; TCRdb holds only in-frame clones, not every one. Among some 36,000 clones listed, about four fifths were seen once. Time point denoted: week 5, during vaccination. The investigators gave 300 ug of mutant IDH1 20-mer peptide in each vaccine dose, together with topical imiquimod. These TCRs' antigens remain unknown. The starting material was PBMCs, obtained from a glioma patient whose treatment included an IDH1 peptide vaccine. Receptor source: a man in his fifties or sixties with glioma.

The chain carries TRBV6-5 and TRBJ1-2; a possible D gene is TRBD1 (5 bases). Per the germline V gene, CDR1 is MNHEY and CDR2 is SVGAGI. The CDR3 runs to 13 residues. Trimming stripped 10 bases from V and 5 bases from J, with 17 bases between. CDR3: CAIKKGDSYGYTF. Here the CDR3 DNA reads TGTGCCATCAAAAAGGGAGACAGTTATGGCTACACCTTC.

The chain uses TRBV11-2 and TRBJ1-2; maybe TRBD1 (6 bases). The CDR3 is made up of 15 amino acids. Germline-derived CDR1 and CDR2 are SGHAT and FQNNGV. The germline V and J ends were trimmed by 5 bases and 7 bases, with 20 bases remaining between them. This CDR3 is CASSPNRVQRVGYTF. The CDR3 DNA reads TGTGCCAGCAGCCCGAACAGGGTTCAAAGGGTTGGCTACACCTTC.

The chain couples TRBV2 to TRBJ2-1; 15 bases match TRBD2. Germline CDR1 SNHLY, CDR2 FYNNEI. J lost 8 bases, V lost 6 bases, and 8 bases had no gene match. The CDR3 totals 16 residues. In nucleotides, the CDR3 is TGTGCCAGCAGGCCAGGGACTAGCGGGGGGTGGGATGAGCAGTTCTTC. As protein: CASRPGTSGGWDEQFF.

The chain recombines TRBV30 with TRBJ1-1; maybe TRBD1 (6 bases). CDR1 GTSNPN and CDR2 SVGIG come from the germline V gene (reference sequence). This CDR3 region has 13 residues. V lost 1 base, J lost 3 bases, and 9 bases lay in between. The CDR3 sequence: CAWSGTGYTEAFF. The DNA of the CDR3 is TGTGCCTGGAGTGGAACAGGGTACACTGAAGCTTTCTTT. Using reference TRBV30 and TRBJ1-1 for the parts outside the CDR3, the full variable domain is SQTIHQWPATLVQPVGSPLSLECTVEGTSNPNLYWYRQAAGRGLQLLFYSVGIGQISSEVPQNLSASRPQDRQFILSSKKLLLSDSGFYLCAWSGTGYTEAFFGQGTRLTVV.

The rearrangement uses TRBV7-8 and TRBJ2-7, with 9 bases aligning to TRBD2. CDR1 and CDR2 from the germline V gene are SGHVS and FQNEAQ. This CDR3 contains 16 residues. The V segment lost 7 bases and the J segment 3 bases; nucleotides outside the gene matches: 13. The CDR3 loop reads CASTERGVPFNYEQYF. CDR3 nucleotide sequence: TGTGCCAGCACCGAGCGGGGGGTTCCGTTCAACTACGAGCAGTACTTC. The complete variable domain, with remaining parts taken from reference TRBV7-8 and TRBJ2-7, reads GAGVSQSPRYKVAKRGQDVALRCDPISGHVSLFWYQQALGQGPEFLTYFQNEAQLDKSGLPSDRFFAERPEGSVSTLKIQRTQQEDSAVYLCASTERGVPFNYEQYFGPGTRLTVT.

V gene TRBV9 combines with J gene TRBJ2-3; 15 nucleotides line up with TRBD2. Germline V gene lookup returns CDR1 SGDLS and CDR2 YYNGEE. The CDR3 is 18 residues long. The V and J ends lost 4 bases and 0 bases, in that order; junction bases with no gene match: 6. The DNA of the CDR3 is TGTGCCAGCAGCTCTGGGACTAGCGGGGGGACTAGCACAGATACGCAGTATTTT. This sequence encodes CASSSGTSGGTSTDTQYF.

The V gene is TRBV29-1, the J gene TRBJ2-2, with a possible D match to TRBD2 (7 bases). The CDR3 totals 12 residues. V was clipped by 7 bases and J by 8 bases, with 14 bases between them. Germline loops: CDR1 SQVTM, CDR2 ANQGSEA. As DNA, the CDR3 is TGCAGCGGGGAGGGGGTTCTAGGGGAGCTGTTTTTT. Protein sequence: CSGEGVLGELFF.

This clone was seen just once. The J gene is TRBJ2-7, the V gene TRBV7-2, with 7 bases identical to TRBD2. The CDR3 spans 18 residues. CDR1 and CDR2 from the germline V gene are SGHTA and FQGNSA. J was trimmed by 1 base and V by 2 bases; bases with no gene match: 14. The chain's CDR3 is CASSLSRARREFSYEQYF. CDR3 bases: TGTGCCAGCAGCTTATCCCGAGCCCGGCGGGAGTTTTCCTACGAGCAGTACTTC. Full variable domain (outside the CDR3, taken from reference TRBV7-2 and TRBJ2-7): GAGVSQSPSNKVTEKGKDVELRCDPISGHTALYWYRQSLGQGLEFLIYFQGNSAPDKSGLPSDRFSAERTGGSVSTLTIQRTQQEDSAVYLCASSLSRARREFSYEQYFGPGTRLTVT.

This clone was found once. The rearrangement joins TRBV5-1 to TRBJ2-7; D may be TRBD1 (5 bases). Trimming removed 0 bases from V and 5 bases from J, with 15 bases in between. Germline V gene sequence: CDR1 SGHRS, CDR2 YFSETQ. This CDR3 has 15 amino acids. The CDR3 is CASSLGFGQGHEQYF. The CDR3 region has the DNA TGCGCCAGCAGCTTGGGGTTCGGGCAGGGCCACGAGCAGTACTTC.

This chain connects TRBV19 to TRBJ1-1; D perhaps matches TRBD1 (6 bases). The CDR3 is 15 residues long. Trimming pared 6 bases from V and 1 base from J, leaving 15 bases between. Germline-derived CDR1 and CDR2 are LNHDA and SQIVND (reference sequence). CDR3 DNA sequence: TGTGCCAGTAGCCCCCCGGGGGGCGGGAACACTGAAGCTTTCTTT. It is translated as CASSPPGGGNTEAFF. Full variable domain (remainder filled in from reference TRBV19 and TRBJ1-1): DGGITQSPKYLFRKEGQNVTLSCEQNLNHDAMYWYRQDPGQGLRLIYYSQIVNDFQKGDIAEGYSVSREKKESFPLTVTSAQKNPTAFYLCASSPPGGGNTEAFFGQGTRLTVV.

The chain couples TRBV4-3 to TRBJ2-7; 8 bases agree with TRBD2. The CDR3 runs to 15 residues. Looked up from germline, CDR1 is LGHNA and CDR2 is YSLEER. V gave up 4 bases and J gave up 3 bases; unmatched junction bases: 8. CDR3: CASSPTSGRDYEQYF. The CDR3 nucleotides are TGCGCCAGCAGCCCAACTAGCGGCCGGGACTACGAGCAGTACTTC.

The CDR3 here is CASSYMNTEAFF. The CDR3, as DNA: TGTGCCAGCAGTTACATGAACACTGAAGCTTTCTTT. The chain has TRBV6-6 and TRBJ1-1; D gene unclear. V lost 2 bases and J lost 0, with 1 base in between. CDR1 is MNHNY, CDR2 SVGAGI, per germline (reference sequence). This CDR3 region has 12 residues.

The table lists this clone with a count of one. The chain has TRBV15 and TRBJ2-2, with D tentatively TRBD1 (6 bases). V was clipped by 2 bases and J by 5 bases, with 18 bases between them. The CDR3 totals 17 residues. The V gene's germline CDR1 is LNHNV and CDR2 YYDKDF (reference sequence). The CDR3 is CATSRPAGGRSTGELFF. The CDR3 DNA reads TGTGCCACCAGCAGACCTGCTGGGGGCCGATCGACCGGGGAGCTGTTTTTT.

The chain employs TRBV19 and TRBJ2-7; D possibly uses TRBD1 or TRBD2 (5 bases each). The CDR3 contains 15 residues. V lost 4 bases and J lost 5, with 18 bases in between. Germline CDR1 reads LNHDA; CDR2 reads SQIVND (reference sequence). CDR3 in amino acids: CASSNGAARSDEQYF. The DNA of the CDR3 is TGTGCCAGTAGTAACGGGGCAGCCCGTTCGGACGAGCAGTACTTC.

The chain employs TRBV19 and TRBJ1-2, with D perhaps matching TRBD1 (6 bases). In germline, CDR1 is LNHDA, CDR2 SQIVND (reference sequence). This CDR3 has 15 residues. Trimming pared 5 bases from V and 2 bases from J, leaving 15 bases between. The CDR3 loop reads CASSDGRGGNYGYTF. The CDR3 DNA is TGTGCCAGTAGTGATGGAAGGGGGGGCAACTATGGCTACACCTTC.

The chain combines TRBV5-6 with TRBJ2-7; TRBD1 aligns across 7 bases. The ends lost 3 bases at V and 3 bases at J; junction bases unmatched: 9. The CDR3 is made up of 15 amino acids. Per germline, CDR1 SGHDT and CDR2 YYEEEE. CDR3 amino acids: CASSSSGTARYEQYF. Written as DNA, the CDR3 is TGTGCCAGCAGCTCATCCGGGACAGCACGCTACGAGCAGTACTTC.

In this sample, this clone turned up a few times. The chain is built from TRBV5-1 and TRBJ1-1; D perhaps matches TRBD1 (5 bases). The germline CDR1 and CDR2 sequences are SGHRS and YFSETQ. V shed 2 bases and J shed 0 bases, with 17 bases lying between them. The CDR3 is 17 residues long. The CDR3 DNA follows: TGCGCCAGCAGCTTAGGGGCTGGGAGTCTCATGAACACTGAAGCTTTCTTT. It specifies CASSLGAGSLMNTEAFF.

This chain links TRBV4-1 with TRBJ1-4; 7 bases align to TRBD1. Germline values: CDR1 MGHRA, CDR2 YSYEKL. The CDR3 has 15 amino acids. Trimming took 4 bases from V and 6 from J; bases not matched to a gene: 8. This CDR3 reads CASSPQGSIHEKLFF. In DNA form, the CDR3 reads TGCGCCAGCAGCCCACAGGGGTCTATTCATGAAAAACTGTTTTTT.

The chain has TRBV5-1 and TRBJ2-3, with D perhaps TRBD2 (5 bases). The CDR3 contains 15 residues. V lost 6 bases and J lost 2, with 16 bases in between. In germline, CDR1 is SGHRS, CDR2 YFSETQ. The CDR3 loop is CASNSGVSTTDTQYF. Here the CDR3 DNA reads TGCGCCAGCAACTCCGGGGTTAGTACCACAGATACGCAGTATTTT. The entire variable domain, with the rest obtained from reference TRBV5-1 and TRBJ2-3, is as follows: KAGVTQTPRYLIKTRGQQVTLSCSPISGHRSVSWYQQTPGQGLQFLFEYFSETQRNKGNFPGRFSGRQFSNSRSEMNVSTLELGDSALYLCASNSGVSTTDTQYFGPGTRLTVL.

V usage is TRBV18 and J usage is TRBJ1-1; D ambiguous. The germline V gene has CDR1 KGHSH and CDR2 LQKENI. The ends were cut back, 5 bases at V and 1 base at J, with 8 bases in the middle. The CDR3 has 13 residues. CDR3 region: CASSVDPNTEAFF. The CDR3 DNA follows: TGTGCCAGCTCAGTAGACCCGAACACTGAAGCTTTCTTT.

V is TRBV5-1 and J is TRBJ2-2; maybe TRBD2 (6 bases). CDR3 length: 16 residues. Per the germline V gene, CDR1 is SGHRS and CDR2 is YFSETQ. Trimming took 0 bases from V and 2 from J, leaving 11 bases between them. The CDR3 is CASSLVGGDNTGELFF. The CDR3 DNA reads as TGCGCCAGCAGCTTGGTAGGAGGGGATAACACCGGGGAGCTGTTTTTT.

With respect to this clone: Sequence at one end of the junction differs from germline and may be a read error. The rearrangement links TRBV9 to TRBJ2-2; 9 nucleotides align to TRBD2. CDR3 size: 17 residues. Germline V gene lookup returns CDR1 SGDLS and CDR2 YYNGEE. CDR3 amino acids: CASSRQASGDNTGELFF. CDR3 coding DNA: TGTGCCAGCAGCCGCCAAGCTAGCGGGGACAACACTGGGGAGCTGTTTTTT.

The chain uses TRBV11-2 and TRBJ2-7; 9 positions match TRBD2. The CDR3 totals 18 residues. Germline V gene data show CDR1 as SGHAT and CDR2 as FQNNGV. V lost 4 bases and J lost 6; bases outside the gene matches: 19. The CDR3: CASSSPGQGSGGFFEQYF. CDR3 nucleotide sequence: TGTGCCAGCAGCTCCCCGGGACAAGGGAGCGGGGGGTTTTTCGAGCAGTACTTC. Drawing the rest from reference TRBV11-2 and TRBJ2-7, the complete variable domain is EAGVAQSPRYKIIEKRQSVAFWCNPISGHATLYWYQQILGQGPKLLIQFQNNGVVDDSQLPKDRFSAERLKGVDSTLKIQPAKLEDSAVYLCASSSPGQGSGGFFEQYFGPGTRLTVT.

The gene calls are TRBV27 and TRBJ2-5, with D tentatively TRBD1 or TRBD2 (5 bases each). Per germline, CDR1 MNHEY and CDR2 SMNVEV (reference sequence). V lost 10 bases and J 3 bases, leaving 21 bases between the germline ends. The CDR3 contains 15 residues. CDR3 loop: CANAPRGRKEETQYF. CDR3 sequence (DNA): TGTGCCAACGCCCCGAGGGGCCGAAAGGAAGAGACCCAGTACTTC.

The chain employs TRBV7-2 and TRBJ2-5; possible D gene TRBD2, 6 bases. Germline CDR1 SGHTA, CDR2 FQGNSA. The CDR3 consists of 14 residues. V lost 1 base and J lost 7, with 13 bases in between. CDR3 region: CASSLGGDLGTQYF. The CDR3, as DNA: TGTGCCAGCAGCTTAGGAGGGGACTTGGGGACCCAGTACTTC.

V is TRBV13 and J is TRBJ1-5, with D hard to call. The germline V gene has CDR1 PRHDT and CDR2 FYEKMQ (reference sequence). The CDR3 is 14 amino acids. Trimming removed 3 bases from V and 7 bases from J, with 13 bases in between. CDR3 DNA: TGTGCCAGCAGCTTGAAGGGAGTGGGGCAGCCCCAGCATTTT. Amino acid sequence: CASSLKGVGQPQHF.

This chain uses TRBV7-2 with TRBJ1-1, with D possibly matching TRBD1 (6 bases). Trimming took off 5 bases at V and 4 bases at J, with 17 bases between the two ends. Germline loops: CDR1 SGHTA, CDR2 FQGNSA. The CDR3 length is 15 residues. The CDR3 DNA reads as TGTGCCAGCAGCACTACAGGGTCGGGAGGCACTGAAGCTTTCTTT. Translated, it gives CASSTTGSGGTEAFF.

The V and J genes are TRBV9 and TRBJ1-5; D is undetermined. In germline, CDR1 is SGDLS, CDR2 YYNGEE. Trimming pared 0 bases from V and 5 bases from J, leaving 9 bases between. The CDR3 spans 14 residues. CDR3 amino acids: CASSVGESDQPQHF. DNA for the CDR3: TGTGCCAGCAGCGTAGGGGAATCGGATCAGCCCCAGCATTTT.

The rearrangement links TRBV30 to TRBJ2-6; D not resolved. The V gene lost 1 base and the J gene lost 4 bases, with 5 bases spanning the gap. The germline gives CDR1 GTSNPN, CDR2 SVGIG (reference sequence). The CDR3 totals 13 residues. The CDR3: CAWSASGANVLTF. CDR3 in DNA: TGTGCCTGGAGTGCGTCAGGGGCCAACGTCCTGACTTTC.

The chain carries TRBV9 and TRBJ1-1; TRBD1 matches at 7 bases. The CDR3 totals 16 residues. Germline CDR1 reads SGDLS; CDR2 reads YYNGEE. J lost 5 bases, V lost 3 bases, and 13 bases had no gene match. As DNA, the CDR3 is TGTGCCAGCAGCGACTCTCCGGGGGCGACAGGGACTGAAGCTTTCTTT. Protein: CASSDSPGATGTEAFF. Based on the CDR3 plus reference TRBV9 and TRBJ1-1, the full variable domain is DSGVTQTPKHLITATGQRVTLRCSPRSGDLSVYWYQQSLDQGLQFLIQYYNGEERAKGNILERFSAQQFPDLHSELNLSSLELGDSALYFCASSDSPGATGTEAFFGQGTRLTVV.